These 10 T cell receptor beta chains originate from one sample sequenced in a study of cytomegalovirus exposure and HLA in healthy donors. PCR used 60 Vbeta primers and 13 Jbeta primers. Sequencing was performed with immunoSEQ multiplex PCR; in TCRdb, only in-frame clones are kept and a portion is missing. The table has 85,000 to 100,000 clones, roughly 73% seen once. Sequencing used PBMCs. The receptors originated from a man aged 50-60 years in good health and CMV-seropositive.

The J gene is TRBJ1-6, the V gene TRBV30; D is perhaps TRBD1 (5 bases). The CDR3 runs 17 residues. Trimming removed 0 bases from V and 8 bases from J, with 20 bases in between. Germline V gene lookup returns CDR1 GTSNPN and CDR2 SVGIG (reference sequence). CDR3 residues: CAWSVFGYQGIHSPLHF. CDR3 in DNA: TGTGCCTGGAGTGTATTTGGATATCAGGGTATTCATTCACCCCTCCACTTT.

This clone was seen a handful of times. The chain is built from TRBV19 and TRBJ1-1; 9 bases align to TRBD1. The germline V gene encodes CDR1 LNHDA and CDR2 SQIVND (reference sequence). The CDR3 is made up of 15 amino acids. V shed 6 bases and J 3 bases; nucleotides not matched to a gene: 8. The DNA for the CDR3 is TGTGCCAGTAGGGACAGGGGACGAGGGGACACTGAAGCTTTCTTT. Amino acid sequence: CASRDRGRGDTEAFF.

This clone was counted between two and nine times. The germline gene is not matched at one end of the junction; a read error may be the cause. The J gene is TRBJ1-5, the V gene TRBV30; the match to TRBD1 covers 7 bases. The germline V gene encodes CDR1 GTSNPN and CDR2 SVGIG (reference sequence). The CDR3 has 16 amino acids. DNA of the CDR3: TGTGCCTGGAGCCCCAGGGACAGATATAGCAATCAGCCCCAGAATTTT. Amino acids: CAWSPRDRYSNQPQNF.

The chain combines TRBV5-6 with TRBJ2-7, with D possibly TRBD2 on 6 matching bases. Trimming stripped 0 bases from V and 1 base from J, with 14 bases between. This CDR3 region has 16 residues. In germline, CDR1 is SGHDT, CDR2 YYEEEE. The chain's CDR3 is CASSLVGSGLSYEQYF. The CDR3 bases are TGTGCCAGCAGCTTGGTAGGTAGCGGCCTTTCCTACGAGCAGTACTTC. Full variable domain (missing parts from reference TRBV5-6 and TRBJ2-7): DAGVTQSPTHLIKTRGQQVTLRCSPKSGHDTVSWYQQALGQGPQFIFQYYEEEERQRGNFPDRFSGHQFPNYSSELNVNALLLGDSALYLCASSLVGSGLSYEQYFGPGTRLTVT.

The chain combines TRBV4-1 with TRBJ1-5; 7 nucleotides align to TRBD1. The V gene's germline CDR1 is MGHRA and CDR2 YSYEKL. There are 15 residues in the CDR3. After removal of 2 bases from V and 4 bases from J, the junction contained 5 bases not matched to a gene. The CDR3 nucleotides are TGCGCCAGCAGCCAAAAACAGGGGCCAAATCAGCCCCAGCATTTT. This sequence encodes CASSQKQGPNQPQHF.

The V and J genes are TRBV9 and TRBJ2-7; 10 bases are a match to TRBD2. From germline, CDR1 is SGDLS and CDR2 YYNGEE. The CDR3 runs 17 residues. The junction had 6 bases not matched to a gene; V was cut back by 0 bases and J by 0 bases. In DNA, the CDR3 is TGTGCCAGCAGCGTAGGGATAGCGGGGGGTAGCTCCTACGAGCAGTACTTC. It is translated as CASSVGIAGGSSYEQYF.

The chain links TRBV7-2 to TRBJ1-6; no firm D call. CDR1 is SGHTA and CDR2 is FQGNSA in the germline V gene. The CDR3 extends over 13 amino acids. The ends were cut back, 3 bases at V and 14 bases at J, with 14 bases in the middle. The CDR3 protein is CASSFQPDTALHF. DNA for the CDR3: TGTGCCAGCAGCTTTCAACCCGACACGGCCCTCCACTTT.

This chain uses TRBV7-9 with TRBJ1-3; D remains ambiguous. CDR3 size: 14 residues. Per germline, CDR1 SEHNR and CDR2 FQNEAQ (reference sequence). Trimming pared 4 bases from V and 2 bases from J, leaving 9 bases between. CDR3 sequence (DNA): TGTGCCAGCAGCTCAGCCGTCGCTGGAAACACCATATATTTT. Residues: CASSSAVAGNTIYF.

This chain links TRBV5-5 with TRBJ1-5; 7 positions agree with TRBD1. The J segment lost 4 bases and the V segment lost 3 bases, leaving 1 base of the junction unmatched. Germline-derived CDR1 and CDR2 are SGHKS and YYEKEE (reference sequence). The CDR3 is 13 residues long. The CDR3 bases are TGTGCCAGCAGCTCGACAGGGAATCAGCCCCAGCATTTT. This sequence encodes CASSSTGNQPQHF.

The chain has TRBV5-1 and TRBJ2-7, with D maybe TRBD1 (5 bases). The germline V gene encodes CDR1 SGHRS and CDR2 YFSETQ. CDR3 length equals 14 residues. V was pared by 4 bases and J by 0 bases, with 11 bases between. The CDR3 sequence is CASSEDTTSYEQYF. CDR3 nucleotides: TGCGCCAGCAGCGAGGACACGACCTCCTACGAGCAGTACTTC.